Listed below are T cell receptor beta chains from one sample, sequenced in a study of shared clonotypes between healthy human individuals. TCRdb keeps only in-frame clones here, not all; method: immunoSEQ multiplex PCR. The table records around 690,000 clones, 90% of them present only once. The sequenced sample consisted of memory CD8+ T cells from PBMCs. These receptors were taken from a man in his late teens or twenties in good health. Some clones in this sample may be carry-over from other donors' samples. Each CDR3 is given with its conserved first and last residue. D genes are given only for firm matches. Rows may omit the clone size; those that give it use once, few, many or a size class.

V: TRBV7-9; J: TRBJ1-2; size: many; length: 13; D: NA; DNA: TGTGCCAGCAGCCCAGCAGGGGTTTATGGCTACACCTTC; CDR3: CASSPAGVYGYTF
V: TRBV13; J: TRBJ2-1; size: NA; length: 15; D: TRBD2; DNA: TGTGCCAGCAGCGGGCGACTAGCCCCCAGAAATGAGCAGTTCTTC; CDR3: CASSGRLAPRNEQFF
V: TRBV28; J: TRBJ2-7; size: NA; length: 14; D: TRBD1; DNA: TGTGCCAGCAGTTTGGGACAGGGGTCCAACGAGCAGTACTTC; CDR3: CASSLGQGSNEQYF
V: TRBV7-9; J: TRBJ2-1; size: NA; length: 15; D: TRBD2; DNA: TGCGCCAGCAGCTTAGTTGTCGGGAGGGACAATGAGCAGTTCTTC; CDR3: CASSLVVGRDNEQFF
V: TRBV4-1; J: TRBJ1-1; size: NA; length: 13; D: NA; DNA: TGCGCCAGCAGCCGCCCCATGGACAGTGAAGCTTTCTTT; CDR3: CASSRPMDSEAFF
V: TRBV29-1; J: TRBJ2-1; size: NA; length: 15; D: NA; DNA: TGCAGCGGTCAAGAAGGTGGGAGCTCCTACAATGAGCAGTTCTTC; CDR3: CSGQEGGSSYNEQFF
V: TRBV7-6; J: TRBJ1-1; size: NA; length: 14; D: TRBD1; DNA: TGTGCCAGCAAGAACAGGGGGGGAGACACTGAAGCTTTCTTT; CDR3: CASKNRGGDTEAFF
V: TRBV11-3; J: TRBJ2-2; size: NA; length: 19; D: TRBD2; DNA: TGTGCCAGCAGCTATTATAACCGTGTTAGCGGGAGCGACACCGGGGAGCTGTTTTTT; CDR3: CASSYYNRVSGSDTGELFF
V: TRBV28; J: TRBJ2-7; size: NA; length: 13; D: NA; DNA: TGTGCCAGCAGAACTCGACCAGTGGACGAGCAGTACTTC; CDR3: CASRTRPVDEQYF
V: TRBV29-1; J: TRBJ2-1; size: NA; length: 14; D: NA; DNA: TGCAGCGTTGTACAGGAGATTTCCTACAATGAGCAGTTCTTC; CDR3: CSVVQEISYNEQFF
V: TRBV29-1; J: TRBJ1-1; size: NA; length: 13; D: NA; DNA: TGCAGCGTTGAGCAGGGTCAAGATCCTGAAGCTTTCTTT; CDR3: CSVEQGQDPEAFF
V: TRBV12-5; J: TRBJ2-7; size: NA; length: 12; D: NA; DNA: TGTGCCCGTCGGGGGAGCTCCTACGAGCAGTACTTC; CDR3: CARRGSSYEQYF
V: TRBV11-2; J: TRBJ2-7; size: NA; length: 15; D: TRBD2; DNA: TGTGCCAGCAGCATCGGACTAGCGGGCCGTTACGAGCAGTACTTC; CDR3: CASSIGLAGRYEQYF